The 16 T cell receptor beta chains below all came from one sample that was sequenced in a study of blood T cell repertoires in COVID-19. Clones were sequenced by immunoSEQ multiplex PCR, and TCRdb holds only the in-frame ones, with some missing. There are around 93,000 clones in the sample; 88% occur only once, and roughly 10% lies in the top ten. Sequencing input: peripheral blood. The origin of the receptors is a man older than 75 with acute or convalescent COVID-19.

The V gene is TRBV18, the J gene TRBJ2-1; D is uncertain. CDR3 length: 13 residues. With 4 bases removed from V and 3 bases from J, the gap between germline ends came to 7 bases. Per the germline V gene, CDR1 is KGHSH and CDR2 is LQKENI. The CDR3 loop reads CASSRVDYNEQFF. CDR3 bases: TGTGCCAGCTCACGCGTTGACTACAATGAGCAGTTCTTC.

V is TRBV18 and J is TRBJ1-3, with D possibly being TRBD1 (5 bases). CDR1 and CDR2 from the germline V gene are KGHSH and LQKENI. The CDR3 is 14 residues long. V lost 3 bases to trimming and J lost 4 bases, with 10 bases between them. DNA for the CDR3: TGTGCCAGCTCACCCCTCGACAGAGGAAACACCATATATTTT. Amino acid sequence: CASSPLDRGNTIYF.

The chain joins TRBV24-1 to TRBJ1-1, with D uncertain. V was clipped by 2 bases and J by 9 bases, with 15 bases between them. Per the germline V gene, CDR1 is KGHDR and CDR2 is SFDVKD. The CDR3 contains 14 residues. The CDR3 is CATSDSNGPGKAFF. The CDR3, as DNA: TGTGCCACCAGTGATTCGAACGGACCCGGGAAAGCTTTCTTT.

The J gene is TRBJ1-2, the V gene TRBV5-1, with a tentative D call TRBD1 (6 bases). The CDR3 covers 15 residues. Trimming pared 4 bases from V and 1 base from J, leaving 14 bases between. Germline CDR1 is SGHRS and CDR2 is YFSETQ. The CDR3 sequence is CASSNGQIVNYGYTF. The CDR3 region has the DNA TGCGCCAGCAGCAATGGACAGATAGTTAACTATGGCTACACCTTC.

This sequence joins TRBV6-6 and TRBJ1-2; 11 positions agree with TRBD1. CDR3 length equals 14 residues. CDR1 and CDR2 from the germline V gene are MNHNY and SVGAGI (reference sequence). With V trimmed by 7 bases and J by 8 bases, 9 bases remained unmatched. Written as DNA, the CDR3 is TGTGCCAGCACCGGGACAGGGGGGCCGGGGGGCTACACCTTC. This codes for CASTGTGGPGGYTF.

V and J are TRBV24-1 and TRBJ1-1; tentative D call: TRBD1 (6 bases). This CDR3 contains 17 residues. The germline CDR1 and CDR2 sequences are KGHDR and SFDVKD. Between the trimmed V and J ends, which lost 4 bases and 3 bases, there was a span of 20 bases. This chain's CDR3 is CATSDGTFGSGYTEAFF. DNA for the CDR3: TGTGCCACCAGTGACGGGACATTTGGATCCGGGTACACTGAAGCTTTCTTT.

V is TRBV6-1 and J is TRBJ2-7, with 10 bases lining up with TRBD1. Germline CDR1 reads MNHNS; CDR2 reads SASEGT. The V and J ends lost 0 bases and 2 bases, in that order; junction bases with no gene match: 4. CDR3 size: 16 residues. The CDR3 sequence: CASSEAGTGAPYEQYF. DNA for the CDR3: TGTGCCAGCAGTGAAGCAGGGACAGGGGCACCCTACGAGCAGTACTTC.

J is TRBJ2-1 and V is TRBV7-8; no firm D call. Trimming cost V 4 bases and J 5 bases, with 12 bases left between them. Per germline, CDR1 SGHVS and CDR2 FQNEAQ. This CDR3 is built from 14 residues. The chain's CDR3 is CASSYTGSNNEQFF. The CDR3 nucleotides read TGTGCCAGCAGCTACACCGGGTCCAACAATGAGCAGTTCTTC.

V usage is TRBV2 and J usage is TRBJ1-4; 7 positions agree with TRBD1. The germline gives CDR1 SNHLY, CDR2 FYNNEI. The ends lost 4 bases at V and 0 bases at J; junction bases unmatched: 11. The CDR3 extends over 18 amino acids. The CDR3 nucleotides are TGTGCCAGCAGTGGGGTGAACAGGGGATTAGCAACTAATGAAAAACTGTTTTTT. This sequence encodes CASSGVNRGLATNEKLFF.

This clone appeared a single time. The chain has TRBV9 and TRBJ2-3, with 10 bases lining up with TRBD1. In germline, CDR1 is SGDLS, CDR2 YYNGEE. CDR3 size: 15 residues. Unmatched junction bases numbered 14, after V lost 3 bases and J lost 13 bases. This CDR3 is CASSGEGVRDRGKYF. CDR3 bases: TGTGCCAGCAGCGGAGAGGGAGTGAGGGACAGGGGCAAGTATTTT. The full variable domain, completed using reference TRBV9 and TRBJ2-3, is DSGVTQTPKHLITATGQRVTLRCSPRSGDLSVYWYQQSLDQGLQFLIQYYNGEERAKGNILERFSAQQFPDLHSELNLSSLELGDSALYFCASSGEGVRDRGKYFGPGTRLTVL.

The rearrangement joins TRBV10-2 to TRBJ1-5, with D perhaps TRBD1 (5 bases). V was cut by 3 bases and J by 4 bases, with 19 bases left in between. This CDR3 is built from 17 residues. Germline V lookup: CDR1 WSHSY, CDR2 SAAADI. The DNA for the CDR3 is TGCGCCAGCAGTGATTGGGCGTACGGGGGGTCGAATCAGCCCCAGCATTTT. This gives the protein CASSDWAYGGSNQPQHF.

This rearrangement joins TRBV5-6 to TRBJ1-1; maybe TRBD1 (5 bases). Germline values: CDR1 SGHDT, CDR2 YYEEEE. Trimming shortened V by 1 base and J by 8 bases, and 12 bases separated the two germline ends. This CDR3 has 13 amino acids. This chain's CDR3 is CASSLTKKGEAFF. The CDR3 bases are TGTGCCAGCAGCTTGACAAAGAAGGGGGAAGCTTTCTTT.

The chain couples TRBV5-5 to TRBJ1-1; D perhaps matches TRBD1 (5 bases). This CDR3 has 15 amino acids. Trimming left V 3 bases short and J 2 bases short, with 14 bases between. CDR1 and CDR2 (germline): SGHKS, YYEKEE (reference sequence). The CDR3 sequence: CASSWVGGINTEAFF. CDR3 nucleotide sequence: TGTGCCAGCAGCTGGGTTGGGGGGATCAACACTGAAGCTTTCTTT.

The chain carries TRBV5-6 and TRBJ2-2; 7 bases map to TRBD1. The CDR3 is 15 amino acids. J lost 3 bases, V lost 2 bases, and 4 bases had no gene match. Germline CDR1 reads SGHDT; CDR2 reads YYEEEE. CDR3 amino acids: CASSLGQAYTGELFF. CDR3 coding DNA: TGTGCCAGCAGCTTAGGACAGGCTTACACCGGGGAGCTGTTTTTT.

The genes are TRBV4-3 and TRBJ2-7; perhaps TRBD1 as D (5 bases). Germline V gene sequence: CDR1 LGHNA, CDR2 YSLEER. V was trimmed by 4 bases and J by 3 bases, leaving 19 bases between them. This CDR3 is built from 16 residues. The CDR3 loop is CASSRDFLTVVYEQYF. The CDR3 nucleotides are TGCGCCAGCAGCCGGGATTTCTTGACAGTTGTCTACGAGCAGTACTTC.

The CDR3 coding sequence is TGTGCCACCCGGACAGGTCTAGCTAACTATGGCTACACCTTC. Amino acid sequence: CATRTGLANYGYTF. The chain joins TRBV10-3 to TRBJ1-2; 7 nucleotides match TRBD1. V shed 10 bases and J 0 bases; nucleotides not matched to a gene: 8. Germline V gives CDR1 ENHRY, CDR2 SYGVKD. CDR3 size: 14 residues.